Shown below are 14 T cell receptor beta chains from a single sample sequenced in a study of shared clonotypes between healthy human individuals. The repertoire was sequenced with immunoSEQ multiplex PCR; TCRdb's copy has only in-frame clones and lacks some. The repertoire holds about 2.3 million clones, with 85% to 95% as singletons. Sequencing was carried out using naive CD4+ T cells from PBMCs. Subset reported: CD45RA+ positively selected. The source of these receptors is a man younger than 35 in good health. Some clones in this sample may be carry-over from other donors' samples.

This chain links TRBV15 with TRBJ2-7, with 8 nucleotides matching TRBD1. Germline V gene lookup returns CDR1 LNHNV and CDR2 YYDKDF (reference sequence). Unmatched junction bases numbered 11, after V lost 1 base and J lost 3 bases. CDR3 length: 17 residues. This CDR3 is CATSRAPDREEVYEQYF. CDR3 in DNA: TGTGCCACCAGCAGAGCTCCGGACAGGGAGGAAGTCTACGAGCAGTACTTC.

This clone was detected once. The rearrangement links TRBV28 to TRBJ1-5; 8 nucleotides align to TRBD1. The germline V gene has CDR1 MDHEN and CDR2 SYDVKM. The CDR3 has 15 residues. V dropped 7 bases and J dropped 3; count of bases not matched to a gene: 8. DNA of the CDR3: TGTGCCAGCATCGTCGCAGGGGGCTCCAATCAGCCCCAGCATTTT. Translation: CASIVAGGSNQPQHF.

The genes are TRBV7-9 and TRBJ1-5; TRBD1 matches 9 bases. Losses at the gene ends were 3 bases for V and 4 bases for J; bases not matched to a gene: 7. The germline CDR1 and CDR2 sequences are SEHNR and FQNEAQ (reference sequence). CDR3 length: 16 amino acids. This CDR3 reads CASSLGQGPLNQPQHF. CDR3 in DNA: TGTGCCAGCAGCTTGGGACAGGGCCCATTAAATCAGCCCCAGCATTTT.

The rearrangement joins TRBV6-4 to TRBJ2-1; 7 bases fit TRBD2. After removal of 0 bases from V and 4 bases from J, the junction contained 6 bases not matched to a gene. Per germline, CDR1 MRHNA and CDR2 SNTAGT. The CDR3 has 16 amino acids. In DNA form, the CDR3 reads TGTGCCAGCAGTGACTCGATAGCTAGCGGTTACAATGAGCAGTTCTTC. Protein sequence: CASSDSIASGYNEQFF.

As to this clone: Other nucleotide sequences from this sample produce the same CDR3. The V call is TRBV20-1, the J call TRBJ2-3; maybe TRBD2 (6 bases). V lost 3 bases, J lost 8 bases, and 6 bases lay in between. The germline gives CDR1 DFQATT, CDR2 SNEGSKA (reference sequence). The CDR3 spans 10 residues. The CDR3 nucleotides are TGCAGTGCTAGCGGGGGTACGCAGTATTTT. This translates into CSASGGTQYF.

This clone was recorded only once. The DNA for the CDR3 is TGCGCCAGCAGCCGGGGTGGCGGGACCGAGGACACTGAAGCTTTCTTT. This encodes CASSRGGGTEDTEAFF. The rearrangement joins TRBV5-1 to TRBJ1-1, with a possible D match to TRBD1 (5 bases). CDR1 is SGHRS and CDR2 is YFSETQ in the germline V gene. V dropped 4 bases and J dropped 3 bases, with 19 bases sitting between them. The CDR3 spans 16 residues.

This chain uses TRBV19 with TRBJ2-7; perhaps TRBD2 as D (6 bases). Germline loops: CDR1 LNHDA, CDR2 SQIVND (reference sequence). This CDR3 comprises 14 residues. V was cut by 4 bases and J by 3 bases, with 13 bases left in between. CDR3 nucleotides: TGTGCCAGTAGTACGCCGGGAGATGACTACGAGCAGTACTTC. This sequence encodes CASSTPGDDYEQYF.

With respect to this clone: The same CDR3 arises from other DNA sequences in this sample as well. The chain is built from TRBV6-5 and TRBJ1-2; 7 bases agree with TRBD1. Germline CDR1 reads MNHEY; CDR2 reads SVGAGI. The junction had 4 bases not matched to a gene; V was cut back by 6 bases and J by 3 bases. The CDR3 is made up of 13 amino acids. Written as DNA, the CDR3 is TGTGCCAGCAGGACAGGGCTTCACTATGGCTACACCTTC. It codes for CASRTGLHYGYTF.

CDR3: CASTWTGGGETQYF. The CDR3 DNA sequence: TGTGCCAGCACCTGGACAGGGGGCGGTGAGACCCAGTACTTC. V gene TRBV28 combines with J gene TRBJ2-5; 11 bases align to TRBD1. The CDR3 is 14 residues long. Looked up from germline, CDR1 is MDHEN and CDR2 is SYDVKM. Germline trimming cut 7 bases from V and 5 bases from J; bases unmatched to any gene: 6. The full variable domain, completed using reference TRBV28 and TRBJ2-5, is DVKVTQSSRYLVKRTGEKVFLECVQDMDHENMFWYRQDPGLGLRLIYFSYDVKMKEKGDIPEGYSVSREKKERFSLILESASTNQTSMYLCASTWTGGGETQYFGPGTRLLVL.

This clone is a singleton in its sample. This rearrangement joins TRBV7-9 to TRBJ2-1; a possible D gene is TRBD2 (6 bases). V was clipped by 4 bases and J by 7 bases, with 20 bases between them. This CDR3 is built from 16 residues. Germline V gene sequence: CDR1 SEHNR, CDR2 FQNEAQ (reference sequence). The CDR3 bases are TGTGCCAGCAGCTCATTTGGAGGGCCCTCGGGGAATGAGCAGTTCTTC. Protein product: CASSSFGGPSGNEQFF.

The chain couples TRBV27 to TRBJ2-3, with a tentative D call TRBD2 (6 bases). Trimming cost V 6 bases and J 5 bases, with 15 bases left between them. This CDR3 comprises 14 residues. Germline CDR1 MNHEY, CDR2 SMNVEV (reference sequence). CDR3 DNA sequence: TGTGCCAGCAGGTTCCTGGGAGGCATAGATACGCAGTATTTT. Translation gives CASRFLGGIDTQYF.

The chain couples TRBV7-2 to TRBJ1-2, with D hard to call. Trimming removed 5 bases from V and 7 bases from J, with 20 bases in between. Germline V gene sequence: CDR1 SGHTA, CDR2 FQGNSA. The CDR3 sequence is 15 residues long. The CDR3 region is CASSQKTWGKVGYTF. The CDR3 coding sequence is TGTGCCAGCAGCCAAAAGACCTGGGGAAAAGTTGGCTACACCTTC.

The chain uses TRBV5-1 and TRBJ2-2; either TRBD1 or TRBD2 may supply D (5 bases each). Trimming removed 3 bases at V and 6 bases at J, with 9 bases between. The germline CDR1 and CDR2 sequences are SGHRS and YFSETQ. The CDR3 is 13 amino acids. The CDR3 DNA reads as TGCGCCAGCAGCTCGGGACGTCCCGGGGAGCTGTTTTTT. It translates to CASSSGRPGELFF.

A single count supports this clone. This rearrangement joins TRBV6-5 to TRBJ2-3; perhaps D is TRBD1 or TRBD2 (5 bases each). This CDR3 contains 14 residues. The germline V and J ends were trimmed by 11 bases and 6 bases, with 21 bases remaining between them. Germline CDR1 MNHEY, CDR2 SVGAGI. The CDR3 sequence is CAGQQGRRVDTQYF. The CDR3 DNA follows: TGTGCCGGCCAGCAGGGACGGAGAGTGGATACGCAGTATTTT.